This entry lists 20 T cell receptor beta chains sequenced from one sample in a study of cytomegalovirus exposure and HLA in healthy donors. Researchers ran the PCR with 60 Vbeta and 13 Jbeta primers. Sequencing used immunoSEQ multiplex PCR; TCRdb keeps in-frame clones, though not all of them. The sample shows around 170,000 clones, roughly 84% of them seen only once. Specimen: PBMCs. Receptor source: a woman aged 45-65 years in good health and CMV-seropositive.

The chain links TRBV15 to TRBJ2-7, with a weak D call TRBD1 (5 bases). The CDR3 loop spans 13 amino acids. Germline lookup yields CDR1 LNHNV and CDR2 YYDKDF (reference sequence). V dropped 1 base and J dropped 6 bases, with 10 bases sitting between them. CDR3 coding DNA: TGTGCCACCAGCAGAGCAGGGTTGGGCGAGCAGTACTTC. Translating it yields CATSRAGLGEQYF.

Details on this clone: In the same sample, other DNA sequences code for this CDR3. The genes are TRBV5-1 and TRBJ1-1, with TRBD1 as a possible D gene (6 bases). The germline V and J ends were trimmed by 1 base and 0 bases, with 7 bases remaining between them. CDR1 and CDR2 (germline): SGHRS, YFSETQ. CDR3 length: 14 residues. The CDR3 region is CASSLTGMNTEAFF. As DNA, the CDR3 is TGCGCCAGCAGCTTGACAGGGATGAACACTGAAGCTTTCTTT.

This clone has only one observation. The chain carries TRBV6-1 and TRBJ2-3; D gene uncertain. The length of the CDR3 is 13 residues. The germline CDR1 and CDR2 sequences are MNHNS and SASEGT. The V end was cut by 5 bases, the J end by 8 bases, with 14 bases between. The CDR3 spells CASSLPGAFTQYF. CDR3 sequence (DNA): TGTGCCAGCAGTTTACCCGGAGCGTTTACGCAGTATTTT.

The V and J genes are TRBV6-5 and TRBJ2-2, with unresolved D. Germline CDR1 reads MNHEY; CDR2 reads SVGAGI. The CDR3 spans 11 residues. V lost 4 bases, J lost 6 bases, and 3 bases lay in between. CDR3 coding DNA: TGTGCCAGCAGTTCCGCCGGGGAGCTGTTTTTT. This gives the protein CASSSAGELFF.

This chain links TRBV6-6 with TRBJ1-5; no firm D call. The germline V and J ends were trimmed by 6 bases and 9 bases, with 18 bases remaining between them. In germline, CDR1 is MNHNY, CDR2 SVGAGI (reference sequence). CDR3 length: 14 amino acids. The CDR3 DNA follows: TGTGCCAGCAGGACGGAATCTGAGGATGGGCCCCAGCATTTT. It specifies CASRTESEDGPQHF.

This chain joins TRBV6-1 and TRBJ1-3; possible D gene TRBD1, 5 bases. The CDR3 extends over 12 amino acids. Looked up from germline, CDR1 is MNHNS and CDR2 is SASEGT. Trimming took off 4 bases at V and 7 bases at J, with 8 bases between the two ends. This CDR3 reads CASSGRGNTIYF. The CDR3 coding sequence is TGTGCCAGCAGTGGGCGGGGGAACACCATATATTTT.

V and J are TRBV6-6 and TRBJ1-5, with D possibly TRBD1 on 6 matching bases. This CDR3 comprises 13 residues. The V end was cut by 6 bases, the J end by 5 bases, with 11 bases between. Germline loops: CDR1 MNHNY, CDR2 SVGAGI (reference sequence). The CDR3 region has the DNA TGTGCCAGCAGCAGAACAGGGCATCAGCCCCAGCATTTT. It encodes CASSRTGHQPQHF.

This chain joins TRBV7-2 and TRBJ2-1, with TRBD2 matching over 12 bases. The germline V gene encodes CDR1 SGHTA and CDR2 FQGNSA. J was trimmed by 6 bases and V by 4 bases; bases with no gene match: 10. There are 17 residues in the CDR3. In nucleotides, the CDR3 is TGTGCCAGCAGCTCCAGACGGACTAGCGGGGCCTCCAATGAGCAGTTCTTC. This gives the protein CASSSRRTSGASNEQFF.

The gene calls are TRBV27 and TRBJ2-1, with a possible D match to TRBD2 (5 bases). The V gene's germline CDR1 is MNHEY and CDR2 SMNVEV (reference sequence). The germline V and J ends were trimmed by 3 bases and 4 bases, with 16 bases remaining between them. This CDR3 has 16 amino acids. CDR3 protein: CASSFIPAGEYNEQFF. The CDR3 DNA sequence: TGTGCCAGCAGTTTTATCCCTGCCGGGGAGTACAATGAGCAGTTCTTC.

In its sample, this clone was seen once. V gene TRBV30 combines with J gene TRBJ2-3; 9 nucleotides align to TRBD1. CDR3 size: 14 residues. Trimming removed 3 bases from V and 5 bases from J; junction bases left unmatched: 6. From germline, CDR1 is GTSNPN and CDR2 SVGIG (reference sequence). CDR3 nucleotide sequence: TGTGCCTGGAGACCACAGGGGGCGCGAGATACGCAGTATTTT. Translated: CAWRPQGARDTQYF.

V and J are TRBV10-1 and TRBJ2-1; D possibly corresponds to TRBD2 (5 bases). CDR1 and CDR2 (germline): WNHNN, SYGVQD (reference sequence). Trimming left V 8 bases short and J 5 bases short, with 13 bases between. The CDR3 has 13 residues. For the CDR3, the DNA is TGCGCCAGCGCTCGGGGATCTAACAATGAGCAGTTCTTC. Its translation: CASARGSNNEQFF.

The chain is built from TRBV28 and TRBJ1-2; TRBD1 agrees at 7 bases. The V segment lost 11 bases and the J segment 1 base; nucleotides outside the gene matches: 10. CDR3 length equals 14 residues. Per germline, CDR1 MDHEN and CDR2 SYDVKM. CDR3 in DNA: TGTGCCCACGGGACAGTCGGTCGTAACTATGGCTACACCTTC. This gives the protein CAHGTVGRNYGYTF.

The chain couples TRBV2 to TRBJ2-5; 10 nucleotides line up with TRBD2. In germline, CDR1 is SNHLY, CDR2 FYNNEI. This CDR3 is built from 16 residues. V lost 7 bases to trimming and J lost 6 bases; unmatched junction nucleotides: 14. CDR3 in amino acids: CASKASGGSGGKTQYF. CDR3 bases: TGTGCCAGCAAAGCTAGCGGGGGCTCGGGAGGGAAGACCCAGTACTTC.

This chain connects TRBV7-9 to TRBJ2-2; 9 bases fit TRBD1. V lost 5 bases and J lost 4; bases outside the gene matches: 8. In germline, CDR1 is SEHNR, CDR2 FQNEAQ (reference sequence). The CDR3 consists of 16 residues. The DNA of the CDR3 is TGTGCCAGCAGCCCCGGGACAGGGAAACGCACCGGGGAGCTGTTTTTT. As protein: CASSPGTGKRTGELFF.

The chain couples TRBV4-1 to TRBJ1-3; D unresolved. Germline CDR1 MGHRA, CDR2 YSYEKL. Trimming removed 0 bases at V and 4 bases at J, with 13 bases between. The CDR3 length is 16 residues. In DNA form, the CDR3 reads TGCGCCAGCAGCCAAGATCGGAGAGGGATCGGAAACACCATATATTTT. Amino acid sequence: CASSQDRRGIGNTIYF.

This chain links TRBV10-3 with TRBJ1-5; TRBD1 matches at 7 bases. This CDR3 comprises 15 residues. CDR1 is ENHRY and CDR2 is SYGVKD in the germline V gene. V dropped 4 bases and J dropped 7; count of bases not matched to a gene: 10. The CDR3 coding sequence is TGTGCCATCAGTGTAGGGACAGCCGTCGGGCAGCCCCAGCATTTT. Its protein is CAISVGTAVGQPQHF.

The V and J genes are TRBV6-6 and TRBJ1-5; unclear D gene. V was clipped by 7 bases and J by 3 bases, with 16 bases between them. This CDR3 is built from 15 residues. Germline CDR1 reads MNHNY; CDR2 reads SVGAGI (reference sequence). The CDR3 DNA reads as TGTGCCAGCACCGAGCGGGGAGCTCTCAATCAGCCCCAGCATTTT. Translation: CASTERGALNQPQHF.

The V gene is TRBV7-2, the J gene TRBJ2-5; tentatively, D is TRBD1 (6 bases). The germline CDR1 and CDR2 sequences are SGHTA and FQGNSA. V dropped 5 bases and J dropped 1 base, with 17 bases sitting between them. The CDR3 spans 16 residues. CDR3 DNA: TGTGCCAGCAGCCCCCTGGTACAGGGCCCCCAAGAGACCCAGTACTTC. Its translation: CASSPLVQGPQETQYF.

The V gene is TRBV7-2, the J gene TRBJ1-5; D possibly corresponds to TRBD1 (5 bases). The CDR3 runs to 14 residues. V was trimmed by 0 bases and J by 5 bases, leaving 8 bases between them. In germline, CDR1 is SGHTA, CDR2 FQGNSA. This CDR3 is CASSLASRDQPQHF. The CDR3 nucleotides read TGTGCCAGCAGCTTAGCGTCCAGGGATCAGCCCCAGCATTTT.

The chain combines TRBV19 with TRBJ2-7; a weak D match, TRBD2 (6 bases). This CDR3 is built from 15 residues. V lost 7 bases, J lost 4 bases, and 20 bases lay in between. The germline V gene has CDR1 LNHDA and CDR2 SQIVND (reference sequence). This CDR3 reads CASKGGPTWGYEQYF. The CDR3, as DNA: TGTGCCAGTAAGGGAGGCCCGACTTGGGGTTACGAGCAGTACTTC.